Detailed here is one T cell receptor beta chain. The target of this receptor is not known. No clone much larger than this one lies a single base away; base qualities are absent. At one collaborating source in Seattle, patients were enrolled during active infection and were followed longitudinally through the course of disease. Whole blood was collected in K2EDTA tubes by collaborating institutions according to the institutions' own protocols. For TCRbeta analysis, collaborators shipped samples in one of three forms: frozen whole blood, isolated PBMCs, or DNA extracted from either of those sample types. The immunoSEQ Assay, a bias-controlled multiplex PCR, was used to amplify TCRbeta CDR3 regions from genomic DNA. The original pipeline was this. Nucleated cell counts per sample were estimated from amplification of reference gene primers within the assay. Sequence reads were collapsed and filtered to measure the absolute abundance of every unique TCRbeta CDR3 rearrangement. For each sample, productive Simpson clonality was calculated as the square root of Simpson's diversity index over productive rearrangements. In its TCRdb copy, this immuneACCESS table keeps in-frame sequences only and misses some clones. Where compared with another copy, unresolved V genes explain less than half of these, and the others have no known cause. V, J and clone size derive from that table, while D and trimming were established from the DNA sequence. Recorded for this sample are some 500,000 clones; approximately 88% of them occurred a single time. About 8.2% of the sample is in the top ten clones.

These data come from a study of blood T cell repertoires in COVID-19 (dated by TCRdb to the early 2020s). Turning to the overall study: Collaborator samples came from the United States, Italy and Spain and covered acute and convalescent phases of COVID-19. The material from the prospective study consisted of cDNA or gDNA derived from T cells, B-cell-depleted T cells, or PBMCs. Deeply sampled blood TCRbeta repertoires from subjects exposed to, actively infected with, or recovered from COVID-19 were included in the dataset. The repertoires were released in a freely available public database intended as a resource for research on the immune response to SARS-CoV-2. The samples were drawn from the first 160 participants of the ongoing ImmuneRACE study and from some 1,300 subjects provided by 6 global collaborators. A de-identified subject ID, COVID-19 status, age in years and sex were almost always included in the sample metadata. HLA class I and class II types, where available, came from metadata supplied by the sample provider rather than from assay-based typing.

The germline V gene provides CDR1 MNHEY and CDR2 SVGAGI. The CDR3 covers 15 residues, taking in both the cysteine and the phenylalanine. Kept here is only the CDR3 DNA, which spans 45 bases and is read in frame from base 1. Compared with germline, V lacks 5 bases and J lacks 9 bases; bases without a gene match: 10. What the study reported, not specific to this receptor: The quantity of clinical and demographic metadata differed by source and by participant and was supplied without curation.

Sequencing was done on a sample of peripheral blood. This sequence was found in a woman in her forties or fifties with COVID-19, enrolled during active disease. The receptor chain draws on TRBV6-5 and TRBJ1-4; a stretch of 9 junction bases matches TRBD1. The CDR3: CASSKKTGGMKKLFF. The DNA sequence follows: TGTGCCAGCAGTAAGAAGACAGGGGGAATGAAAAAACTGTTTTTT.